This T cell receptor beta chain is from a study of blood T cell repertoires in COVID-19. On the study more broadly: COVID-19 samples, acute and convalescent, were from the United States, Italy and Spain. PBMCs, B-cell-depleted T cells, or T cells provided the cDNA or gDNA that made up the material.

The CDR3 has 15 amino acids. The germline gives CDR1 MNHEY, CDR2 SVGAGI. The germline V and J ends were trimmed by 6 bases and 3 bases, with 15 bases remaining between them. Methods used by the authors: Scientists estimated how many nucleated cells there were by amplifying reference gene primers. Data came from immunoSEQ multiplex PCR; TCRdb stores just in-frame clones and leaves some out. Clone size and V and J calls were adopted from that table, with D and trimming inferred from the DNA. The repertoire holds tens of thousands of clones, with 82% as singletons. This chain connects TRBV6-5 to TRBJ1-5; weak D call: TRBD1 (5 bases). The sequencing sample was made of peripheral blood. The sequence came from a human donor in a cohort sampled during active COVID-19. The CDR3 loop reads CASRATGVSNQPQHF. The CDR3 DNA reads TGTGCCAGCAGGGCTACGGGGGTATCCAATCAGCCCCAGCATTTT.